What follows are 20 T cell receptor beta chains derived from one specimen sequenced in a study of Tregs in tolerant kidney transplant recipients. Recipients received nonmyeloablative bone marrow transplants from related graft donors, with transient mixed chimerism. Libraries were prepared by immunoSEQ multiplex PCR; TCRdb keeps only in-frame clonotypes and omits some of them. In all, the sample yields 12,000 to 15,000 clones. The specimen was CD4+ T cells from blood (PBMCs), collected 12 months after the transplant. All receptors come from a human patient who received a combined kidney and bone marrow transplant. Some T cells may be graft donor cells.

Details on this clone: The read falls 3 residues short of the CDR3 end, and the missing part is taken from the germline J gene. This chain uses TRBV5-4 with TRBJ2-3, with TRBD1 matching over 8 bases. Per germline, CDR1 SGHNT and CDR2 YYREEE (reference sequence). The CDR3 is 15 amino acids. Trimming at V came to 0 bases and at J to 7 bases, leaving 7 bases not matched to a gene. CDR3 bases read: TGTGCCAGCAGCTTGGCCGGACAGGGCCTAAATACG. It specifies CASSLAGQGLNT. The full CDR3 sequence reads CASSLAGQGLNTQYF.

Incomplete CDR3 DNA: TGTGCCAGCAGTTCCCTAGCGGGAGTGAACGAG. Its translation: CASSSLAGVNE. The CDR3 reads in full as CASSSLAGVNEQYF. V usage is TRBV28 and J usage is TRBJ2-7, with TRBD2 matching over 10 bases. The read ends 3 residues early relative to the CDR3; the germline J gene fills the gap. CDR1 and CDR2 (germline): MDHEN, SYDVKM. The CDR3 sequence is 14 residues long. V shed 4 bases and J 5 bases; nucleotides not matched to a gene: 5.

In regard to this clone: The read halts 3 residues ahead of the CDR3 end, with the missing end drawn from the germline J gene. The gene calls are TRBV7-2 and TRBJ1-2; 8 bases line up with TRBD1. J gave up 5 bases and V 5 bases, and 10 bases lay outside the gene matches. The CDR3 extends over 15 amino acids. From germline, CDR1 is SGHTA and CDR2 FQGNSA. The CDR3 protein is CASSLRGDRIYGYTF. The CDR3 bases that were read are TGTGCCAGCAGCCTACGCGGGGACAGGATTTATGGC.

Comment on this clone: The read falls 3 residues short of the CDR3 end, and the missing part is taken from the germline J gene. This chain joins TRBV20-1 and TRBJ1-4; TRBD1 aligns across 8 bases. With V trimmed by 6 bases and J by 0 bases, 6 bases remained unmatched. In germline, CDR1 is DFQATT, CDR2 SNEGSKA (reference sequence). The CDR3 extends over 15 amino acids. This chain's CDR3 is CSAPTGDATNEKLFF. CDR3 DNA (partial): TGCAGTGCGCCGACAGGGGACGCAACTAATGAAAAA.

Of note for this clone: The CDR3 goes on 3 residues after the read ends, and that part is filled in from the germline J gene. This rearrangement joins TRBV6-2 or TRBV6-3 to TRBJ2-4; 7 bases fit TRBD1. V lost 8 bases, J lost 7 bases, and 11 bases stayed unmatched. Germline values: CDR1 MNHEY, CDR2 SVGEGT. The CDR3 is 14 amino acids. The CDR3: CASQTGTELNIQYF. The sequenced CDR3 bases are TGTGCCAGCCAAACAGGGACAGAGCTGAACATT.

As to this clone: From the germline J gene comes the end of the CDR3, since the read stops 3 residues before it. The V call is TRBV20-1, the J call TRBJ1-5; TRBD1 agrees at 7 bases. The germline V gene has CDR1 DFQATT and CDR2 SNEGSKA (reference sequence). This CDR3 has 13 residues. Trimming removed 5 bases from V and 2 bases from J; junction bases left unmatched: 3. The covered CDR3 bases are TGCAGTGCTCCCGGACAGGGCAATCAGCCC. It codes for CSAPGQGNQP. The CDR3 reads in full as CSAPGQGNQPQHF.

As regards this clone: Coverage ceases 3 residues before the CDR3 finishes, and the germline J gene fills in the end. This rearrangement joins TRBV20-1 to TRBJ2-1; TRBD2 matches 12 bases. The CDR3 sequence is 14 residues long. V dropped 6 bases and J dropped 6; count of bases not matched to a gene: 6. CDR1 and CDR2 from the germline V gene are DFQATT and SNEGSKA (reference sequence). This CDR3 reads CSAILAGGLNEQFF. The CDR3 DNA, read in part, is TGCAGTGCGATACTAGCGGGGGGACTCAATGAG.

Considering frequency, this clone is medium-sized. The read is 3 residues too short to cover the CDR3 end, so that end is filled in from the germline J gene. The chain recombines TRBV7-9 with TRBJ2-5; TRBD2 might be the D (6 bases). CDR1 is SEHNR and CDR2 is FQNEAQ in the germline V gene (reference sequence). Trimming removed 4 bases from V and 3 bases from J, with 12 bases in between. The CDR3 is 14 residues long. The sequenced CDR3 bases are TGTGCCAGCAGCTCCACTGCGGGGAAAGAGACC. Amino acids: CASSSTAGKET. The complete CDR3 protein is CASSSTAGKETQYF.

To note about this clone: From the germline J gene comes the end of the CDR3, since the read stops 3 residues before it. This chain connects TRBV7-3 to TRBJ2-3; 9 positions match TRBD1. The CDR3 spans 14 residues. CDR1 is SGHTA, CDR2 FQGTGA, per germline. Trimming removed 7 bases from V and 0 bases from J; junction bases left unmatched: 2. The CDR3 DNA, read in part, is TGTGCCAGCAAACAGGGGGCTAGCACAGATACG. Translation gives CASKQGASTDT. The CDR3 in full is CASKQGASTDTQYF.

To note about this clone: The read ends 3 residues early relative to the CDR3; the germline J gene fills the gap. The chain recombines TRBV29-1 with TRBJ1-2; D gene unclear. The V end was cut by 0 bases, the J end by 6 bases, with 14 bases between. The CDR3 has 14 amino acids. From germline, CDR1 is SQVTM and CDR2 ANQGSEA. CDR3 DNA, as far as it was read: TGCAGCGTTGAAGATAGGGTAGGGCCGAATGGC. Translation gives CSVEDRVGPNG. The whole CDR3 region reads CSVEDRVGPNGYTF.

About this clone: The observed sequence ends 3 residues before the CDR3 terminus, with the missing tail filled in from the germline J gene. This chain connects TRBV10-3 to TRBJ2-1, with 13 bases matching TRBD2. Germline V lookup: CDR1 ENHRY, CDR2 SYGVKD. V lost 6 bases and J lost 3; bases outside the gene matches: 2. This CDR3 region has 15 residues. The CDR3 here is CAISWTSGSYNEQFF. Partial CDR3 DNA: TGTGCCATCAGCTGGACTAGCGGGAGCTACAATGAG.

For this clone: The read is 3 residues too short to cover the CDR3 end, so that end is filled in from the germline J gene. The rearrangement links TRBV2 to TRBJ2-3; D is unresolved. Germline V gene lookup returns CDR1 SNHLY and CDR2 FYNNEI. Trimming stripped 2 bases from V and 0 bases from J, with 9 bases between. CDR3 size: 15 residues. Incomplete CDR3 DNA: TGTGCCAGCAGTGAACTTGCCTATAGCACAGATACG. Its translation is CASSELAYSTDT. The whole CDR3 sequence reads CASSELAYSTDTQYF.

In regard to this clone: Read data end 3 residues before the CDR3 end; the end is taken from the germline J gene. This rearrangement joins TRBV14 to TRBJ2-7; a weak D match, TRBD1 (7 bases). The CDR3 contains 14 residues. V was shortened by 2 bases and J by 4 bases, with 12 bases between the two germline ends. In germline, CDR1 is SGHDN, CDR2 FVKESK. The CDR3 bases that were read are TGTGCCAGCAGCCAAAGACAGGGAGGATACGAG. Protein sequence: CASSQRQGGYE. The whole CDR3 protein reads CASSQRQGGYEQYF.

A remark on this clone: The CDR3 extends 3 residues past the end of the read, so its final part is completed from the germline J gene. The sample holds other DNA sequences that translate to the same CDR3. V is TRBV10-3 and J is TRBJ1-1; 11 bases line up with TRBD1. The CDR3 is made up of 15 amino acids. V lost 6 bases to trimming and J lost 1 base; unmatched junction nucleotides: 4. Germline CDR1 reads ENHRY; CDR2 reads SYGVKD. The CDR3 loop is CAIRGQGGRNTEAFF. Incomplete CDR3 DNA: TGTGCCATCAGGGGACAGGGGGGAAGGAACACTGAA.

This CDR3 is CAISLGRGNEKLFF. The DNA read from the CDR3 is TGTGCCATCAGTCTCGGGAGGGGGAATGAAAAA. The V gene is TRBV10-3, the J gene TRBJ1-4, with D possibly TRBD1 on 6 matching bases. The CDR3 is cut off 3 residues early in the read; its end comes from the germline J gene. V was pared by 5 bases and J by 5 bases, with 12 bases between. The germline V gene encodes CDR1 ENHRY and CDR2 SYGVKD. This CDR3 region has 14 residues.

A word on this clone: The read comes to an end 3 residues before the CDR3 does, leaving the germline J gene to fill in the end. V usage is TRBV5-6 and J usage is TRBJ2-1, with D perhaps TRBD2 (6 bases). With 1 base removed from V and 7 bases from J, the gap between germline ends came to 9 bases. The germline V gene encodes CDR1 SGHDT and CDR2 YYEEEE. The CDR3 is 13 residues long. Partial CDR3 DNA: TGTGCCAGCAGCTTGCTAGCGACAAATGAG. Residues: CASSLLATNE. The whole CDR3 protein is CASSLLATNEQFF.

Regarding this clone: With the read ending 3 residues before the CDR3 end, the germline J gene is used to fill in that end. The rearrangement uses TRBV7-2 and TRBJ2-3, with 12 bases matching TRBD2. The germline V gene has CDR1 SGHTA and CDR2 FQGNSA. The CDR3 runs to 15 residues. After removal of 0 bases from V and 5 bases from J, the junction contained 0 bases not matched to a gene. The sequenced part of the CDR3 DNA is TGTGCCAGCAGCTTAGCGACTAGCGGGAGAGATACG. It codes for CASSLATSGRDT. The whole CDR3 region reads CASSLATSGRDTQYF. The variable domain in full, with the rest retrieved from reference TRBV7-2 and TRBJ2-3, is GAGVSQSPSNKVTEKGKDVELRCDPISGHTALYWYRQSLGQGLEFLIYFQGNSAPDKSGLPSDRFSAERTGGSVSTLTIQRTQQEDSAVYLCASSLATSGRDTQYFGPGTRLTVL.

The CDR3 sequence is CARSLSEVAGGPDTQYF. The covered CDR3 bases are TGTGCCAGAAGCTTATCTGAGGTAGCGGGAGGACCAGATACG. The chain uses TRBV5-3 and TRBJ2-3; 10 positions match TRBD2. The read ends 3 residues shy of where the CDR3 ends; the end is completed using the germline J gene. TRBV5-3 is classed as an ORF, of uncertain function. V shed 2 bases, J shed 4 bases, and the junction held 10 bases outside the gene matches. This CDR3 has 17 amino acids.

On this clone: Read sequence stops 3 residues before the CDR3 end, and the germline J gene provides the missing end. This chain links TRBV2 with TRBJ1-4; 8 positions match TRBD1. The germline V gene encodes CDR1 SNHLY and CDR2 FYNNEI. Germline trimming cut 6 bases from V and 5 bases from J; bases unmatched to any gene: 5. The CDR3 runs to 14 residues. This CDR3 reads CASRRQGQNEKLFF. The CDR3 bases that were read are TGTGCCAGCAGGCGACAGGGGCAGAATGAAAAA.

To note about this clone: From the germline J gene comes the end of the CDR3, since the read stops 3 residues before it. The chain joins TRBV3-1 (or the pseudogene TRBV3-2) to TRBJ1-4, with 7 bases that match TRBD1. V was pared by 4 bases and J by 7 bases, with 9 bases of the junction left unmatched. Germline CDR1 LGHDT, CDR2 YNNKEL (reference sequence). There are 15 residues in the CDR3. CDR3 loop: CASSPSTNRGEKLFF. CDR3 DNA, as far as it was read: TGTGCCAGCAGCCCGTCGACGAACAGGGGTGAAAAA.